This entry is about one T cell receptor beta chain. What it recognizes is unknown. The CDR3 is 16 residues long. Germline V gene data show CDR1 as MGHRA and CDR2 as YSYEKL. Trimming shortened V by 3 bases and J by 2 bases, and 16 bases separated the two germline ends. This sample stems from a study of radiotherapy plus CTLA-4 blockade in lung cancer. In the study overall: Objective response was observed in 18% of patients, and disease control in roughly 30%. Study-level results: Clones of tumor-derived TCRs expanded in blood after radiotherapy plus ipilimumab. Early blood T cell clone dynamics, with interferon-beta, were reported to best predict response.

Sequencing used immunoSEQ multiplex PCR; TCRdb keeps in-frame clones, though not all of them. The sample has 75,000 to 80,000 clones, 85% to 90% seen once. The rearrangement links TRBV4-1 to TRBJ1-2; the D is unclear. The sample in question was peripheral blood, obtained from a patient treated with radiotherapy plus ipilimumab. This receptor was obtained from a human donor with non-small cell lung cancer who had stable disease on radiotherapy plus ipilimumab. Here the CDR3 DNA reads TGCGCCAGCAGCCAGTCCGAGGGCTCCCCGAACTATGGCTACACCTTC. Its translation is CASSQSEGSPNYGYTF.